This is a list of T cell receptor beta chains from one sample in a study of shared clonotypes between healthy human individuals. TCRdb's copy holds only in-frame clones and misses some; the assay was immunoSEQ multiplex PCR. The sample yields approximately 2.1 million clones, over 90% seen once. Source material: naive CD4+ T cells from PBMCs. Receptors originate from a young man in good health. Some clones in this sample may be carry-over from other donors' samples. The CDR3 runs from the conserved cysteine through the conserved F or W. The D gene is left open where the match is weak. Part of the rows lack a size; the others show once, few, many or a class for expanded clones.

>.|TRBV6-6|TRBJ2-1|.
TGTGCCAGCAGTTACCATCCGGGCCGAGAGTCCAATGAGCAGTTCTTC
CASSYHPGRESNEQFF
>TRBD2|TRBV7-9|TRBJ2-7|.
TGTGCCAGCAGCTCGACTAGCGGGGTATACGAGCAGTACTTC
CASSSTSGVYEQYF
>.|TRBV28|TRBJ2-5|.
TGTGCCAGCAACAAACCTTGGGGGGAGGAGACCCAGTACTTC
CASNKPWGEETQYF
>TRBD1|TRBV18|TRBJ1-1|.
TGTGCCAGCTCACCACCGGGACAGGGGGCTAGGGGCACTGAAGCTTTCTTT
CASSPPGQGARGTEAFF
>.|TRBV7-6|TRBJ2-5|.
TGTGCCAGCAGCTTAGTGGGTGGTGGGGGACCCAGAACGTCAGAGACCCAGTACTTC
CASSLVGGGGPRTSETQYF
>.|TRBV19|TRBJ1-1|.
TGTGCCAGTAGTACCGCCCCCCTTAGATCCAGGTCGATGAACACTGAAGCTTTCTTT
CASSTAPLRSRSMNTEAFF
>.|TRBV2|TRBJ2-7|once
TGTGCCAGCAGTGAAGGGAGGGTCCCCTCCTACGAGCAGTACTTC
CASSEGRVPSYEQYF
>.|TRBV7-3|TRBJ2-3|.
TGTGCCAGCAGCGGCGCGGCAGATACGCAGTATTTT
CASSGAADTQYF
>.|TRBV15|TRBJ1-1|.
TGTGCCACGATATGGGGCAGGGGGAACACTGAAGCTTTCTTT
CATIWGRGNTEAFF
>.|TRBV5-1|TRBJ1-2|once
TGCGCCAGCAGCTTGGGAAGGAAAACAAACTATGGCTACACCTTC
CASSLGRKTNYGYTF
>.|TRBV28|TRBJ1-1|.
TGTGCCAGCAAGTCTTCAAGGCCCCTAGGCACTGAAGCTTTCTTT
CASKSSRPLGTEAFF
>.|TRBV27|TRBJ2-3|.
TGTGCCAGCAGCCCAACAGAGCGGGTGGCAGATACGCAGTATTTT
CASSPTERVADTQYF
>.|TRBV9|TRBJ2-3|.
TGTGCCAGCAGCGGCGGGACCTGGAACACAGATACGCAGTATTTT
CASSGGTWNTDTQYF
>TRBD2|TRBV4-3|TRBJ2-1|.
TGCGCCAGCAGCCAAGGTTACGGACTAGCGGCCCAGTTTTTCTTC
CASSQGYGLAAQFFF
>.|TRBV5-6|TRBJ1-2|.
TGTGCCAGCAGCGCCTCGACCCTAATGGATGGCTACACCTTC
CASSASTLMDGYTF
>TRBD1|TRBV28|TRBJ1-5|.
TGTGCCAGCAACAGGGGCAGAAATCAGCCCCAGCATTTT
CASNRGRNQPQHF
>.|TRBV6-6|TRBJ1-1|.
TGTGCCAGCAGTCAACACGGGGCTGAAGCTTTCTTT
CASSQHGAEAFF
>TRBD2|TRBV27|TRBJ2-7|.
TGTGCCAGCGGGAGGGCCCCGCGCTACGAGCAGTACTTC
CASGRAPRYEQYF
>.|TRBV7-9|TRBJ2-3|once
TGTGCCAGCAGTTCCGTGGATACGCAGTATTTT
CASSSVDTQYF
>TRBD2|TRBV19|TRBJ2-7|.
TGTGCCAGTGGAGCCGGGACTAGATTAAGCGAGCAGTACTTC
CASGAGTRLSEQYF
>.|TRBV6-1|TRBJ1-5|once
TGTGCCAGCAGAATAAAGGGGGATCAGCCCCAGCATTTT
CASRIKGDQPQHF
>.|TRBV6-5|TRBJ1-1|few
TGTGCCAGCGGACAGAACACTGAAGCTTTCTTT
CASGQNTEAFF
>.|TRBV5-4|TRBJ2-6|once
TGTGCCAGCACCTTACAGAGGACACTCTCTGGGGCCAACGTCCTGACTTTC
CASTLQRTLSGANVLTF
>TRBD2|TRBV2|TRBJ2-7|.
TGTGCCAGCATCAGCGGGAGGGCCATTGGACGCGAGCAGTACTTC
CASISGRAIGREQYF
>TRBD1|TRBV2|TRBJ1-5|.
TGTGCCAGCAGTGGAACAGGGGGCCGGCAGCCCCAGCATTTT
CASSGTGGRQPQHF
>.|TRBV7-9|TRBJ1-2|once
TGTGCCAGCTCCAACCCCCCCGCAAGGTTCTCTGGCTACACCTTC
CASSNPPARFSGYTF
>.|TRBV28|TRBJ1-5|.
TGTGCCAGCCAAGGGGGAGGTCAGCCCCAGCATTTT
CASQGGGQPQHF
>.|TRBV19|TRBJ2-6|.
TGTGCCAGTAGTATTTTCGGGGCTGGGGCCAACGTCCTGACTTTC
CASSIFGAGANVLTF
>TRBD2|TRBV5-1|TRBJ2-5|.
TGCGCCAGCAGCCGGGGACTAGCGGAAGAGACCCAGTACTTC
CASSRGLAEETQYF
>TRBD2|TRBV29-1|TRBJ2-7|.
TGCAGCGTTGACACTAGCGGGAGTACGGGGGAGCAGTACTTC
CSVDTSGSTGEQYF
>.|TRBV7-2|TRBJ1-2|.
TGTGCCAGCACCCTGGGGGGCTTGAGGGGCTACACCTTC
CASTLGGLRGYTF
>.|TRBV18|TRBJ2-3|.
TGTGCCAGCTCACCGGGACTGGGACTAGATACGCAGTATTTT
CASSPGLGLDTQYF
>.|TRBV28|TRBJ1-2|.
TGTGCCAGCTTAGACAGGTTATATGGCTACACCTTC
CASLDRLYGYTF
>TRBD2|TRBV27|TRBJ2-7|.
TGTGCCAGCAGTTGGGCTAGCGGGAGGTACGAGCAGTACTTC
CASSWASGRYEQYF
>TRBD1|TRBV28|TRBJ2-3|.
TGTGCCAGCAGGTCCGGGACAGGGAGCCCAGATACGCAGTATTTT
CASRSGTGSPDTQYF
>TRBD1|TRBV5-1|TRBJ2-7|once
TGCGCCAGCAGCTCCAGACAGGGGGCTTACGAGCAGTACTTC
CASSSRQGAYEQYF
>.|TRBV10-3|TRBJ2-4|.
TGTGCCATCAGTGAGAGGCCAGCAAGCGCCAAAAACATTCAGTACTTC
CAISERPASAKNIQYF
>.|TRBV7-3|TRBJ1-1|.
TGTGCCAGCAGCCCCTGGGGGGGGAACACTGAAGCTTTCTTT
CASSPWGGNTEAFF
>.|TRBV2|TRBJ2-7|.
TGTGCCAGCAGTATGGTCGAGGGTGTGGGAGAGCAGTACTTC
CASSMVEGVGEQYF
>.|TRBV10-1|TRBJ1-1|.
TGCGCCAGCAGTGAGTCCCGGGGCTCCACTGAAGCTTTCTTT
CASSESRGSTEAFF
>.|TRBV30|TRBJ2-3|.
TGTGCCTGGAGTGTGAGGGCAGATACGCAGTATTTT
CAWSVRADTQYF
>.|TRBV7-9|TRBJ2-3|.
TGTGCCAGCAGCTCGCCCCCGGGGCCTTCGCGAGATACGCAGTATTTT
CASSSPPGPSRDTQYF
>TRBD1|TRBV15|TRBJ2-3|.
TGTGCCACCAGCAGAGAGACTTTTCCGGGACAGGGGTACGCAGATACGCAGTATTTT
CATSRETFPGQGYADTQYF
>.|TRBV6-1|TRBJ1-2|.
TGTGCCAGCAGTGAATTGCTAGGGTCCTATGGCTACACCTTC
CASSELLGSYGYTF
>TRBD2|TRBV11-1|TRBJ2-1|.
TGTGCCAGCAGCTTAGGGCTAGCGGGAAATGGCTATGAGCAGTTCTTC
CASSLGLAGNGYEQFF
>.|TRBV2|TRBJ2-1|.
TGTGCCAGCATCGGGCAGCTCTCCTACAATGAGCAGTTCTTC
CASIGQLSYNEQFF